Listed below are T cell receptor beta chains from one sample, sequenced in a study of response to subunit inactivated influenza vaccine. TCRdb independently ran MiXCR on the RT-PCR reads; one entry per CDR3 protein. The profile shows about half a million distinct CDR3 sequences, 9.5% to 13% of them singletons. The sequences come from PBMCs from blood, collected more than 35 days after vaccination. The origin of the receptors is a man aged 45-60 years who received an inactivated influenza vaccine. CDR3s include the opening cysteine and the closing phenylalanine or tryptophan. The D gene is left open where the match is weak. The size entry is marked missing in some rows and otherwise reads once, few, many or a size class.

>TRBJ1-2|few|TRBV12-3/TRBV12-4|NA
TGTGCCAGCAGCCCCTCTCGGGGCGGCTATGGCTACACCTTC
CASSPSRGGYGYTF
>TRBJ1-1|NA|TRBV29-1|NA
TGCAGCGTGAGGGGGACGATTAACACTGAAGCTTTCTTT
CSVRGTINTEAFF
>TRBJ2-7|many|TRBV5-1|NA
TGCGCCAGCAGCCCACCGGGCAGGGTTGGGCACGAGCAGTACTTC
CASSPPGRVGHEQYF
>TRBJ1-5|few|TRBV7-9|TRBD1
TGTGCCAGCAGCAGTCCGGGACAGGGTGTCGAACAGCCCCAGCATTTT
CASSSPGQGVEQPQHF
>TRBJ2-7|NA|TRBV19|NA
TGTGCCAGTAGTGTCGGGACGGCCCTAGACGAGCAGTACTTC
CASSVGTALDEQYF
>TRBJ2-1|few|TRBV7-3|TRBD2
TGTGCCAGCAGCTTATTTAGCGGGAAATACAATGAGCAGTTCTTC
CASSLFSGKYNEQFF
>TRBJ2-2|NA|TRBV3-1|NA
TGTGCCTCCACCCAGCTGACTCTGAACACCGGGGAGCTGTTTTTT
CASTQLTLNTGELFF
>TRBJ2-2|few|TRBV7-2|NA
TGTGCCAGCAGCATCAGGGAAGGTCCCGGGGAGCTGTTTTTT
CASSIREGPGELFF
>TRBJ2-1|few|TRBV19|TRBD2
TGTGCCAGTAGTTCAACCTTCGGGGGGGGATTCCAGTTCTTC
CASSSTFGGGFQFF
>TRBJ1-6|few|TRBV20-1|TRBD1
TGCAGTGCTAGAACCGGGACAGCGCGCGGTAATTCACCCCTCCACTTT
CSARTGTARGNSPLHF
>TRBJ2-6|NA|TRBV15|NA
TGTGCCACCAGCAGAGGTCGGGCTGGGGCCAACGTCCTGACTTTC
CATSRGRAGANVLTF
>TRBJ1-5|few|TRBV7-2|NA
TGTGCCAGCAGCCGAGACTACAATCAGCCCCAGCATTTT
CASSRDYNQPQHF
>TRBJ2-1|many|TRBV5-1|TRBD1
TGCGCCAGCAGCTTGGACGGGACAGAGTACAATGAGCAGTTCTTC
CASSLDGTEYNEQFF
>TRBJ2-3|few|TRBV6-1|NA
TGTGCCAGCGCCCGGACGACTAGCACAGATACGCAGTATTTT
CASARTTSTDTQYF
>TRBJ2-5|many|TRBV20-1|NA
TGCAGTGCTAGAGCCCTGCGACAAGAGACCCAGTACTTC
CSARALRQETQYF
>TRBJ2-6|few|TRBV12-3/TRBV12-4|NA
TGTGCCAGCAGTCCCGGCCGAGGGTCTGGGGCCAACGTCCTGACTTTC
CASSPGRGSGANVLTF
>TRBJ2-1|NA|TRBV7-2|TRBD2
TGTGCCAGCCTATTAGCGGGAGGCTACAATGAGCAGTTCTTC
CASLLAGGYNEQFF
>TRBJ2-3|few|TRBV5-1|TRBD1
TGCGCCAGCAGCCCTACAGGGGGCGTCCTCACAGATACGCAGTATTTT
CASSPTGGVLTDTQYF
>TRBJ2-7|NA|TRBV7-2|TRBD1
TGTGCCAGCAGCCCTCGCTCCGGGACAGGGTTTCACGAGCAGTACTTC
CASSPRSGTGFHEQYF
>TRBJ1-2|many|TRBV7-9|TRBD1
TGTGCCAGCAGCCCCTGGTCGACAGGGCGGAGTGACTATGGCTACACCTTC
CASSPWSTGRSDYGYTF
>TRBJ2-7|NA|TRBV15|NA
TGTGCCACCAGCAGAGAGGGGCGCTACGAGCAGTACTTC
CATSREGRYEQYF
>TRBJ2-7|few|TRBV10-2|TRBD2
TGCGCCAGCAGTGAGAGTAGCGGGAGGTTGACATACGAGCAGTACTTC
CASSESSGRLTYEQYF
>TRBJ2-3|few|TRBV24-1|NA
TGTGCCACCAGTGATGGGTTGACGGAAACGCAGTATTTT
CATSDGLTETQYF
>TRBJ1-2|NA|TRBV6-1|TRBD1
TGTGCCAGCAGTGCGACAGGGCTATATGGCTACACCTTC
CASSATGLYGYTF
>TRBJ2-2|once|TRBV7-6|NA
TGTGCCAGCAGCTTAGGCGGACAGAGGAACACCGGGGAGCTGTTTTTT
CASSLGGQRNTGELFF
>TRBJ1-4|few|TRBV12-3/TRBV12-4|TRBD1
TGTGCCAGCAGTTTCGGGACAGGGGTGGCTAATGAAAAACTGTTTTTT
CASSFGTGVANEKLFF
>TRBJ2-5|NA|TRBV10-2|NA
TGCGCCAGCAGTGGGGTGTTAGAGACCCAGTACTTC
CASSGVLETQYF
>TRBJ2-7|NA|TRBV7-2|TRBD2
TGTGCCAGCAGCTTAATCGGACTAGAGCTCGAGCAGTACTTC
CASSLIGLELEQYF
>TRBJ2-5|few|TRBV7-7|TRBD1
TGTGCTAGCAGCTTAGGGAACAGGGGGAAAGAGACCCAGTACTTC
CASSLGNRGKETQYF
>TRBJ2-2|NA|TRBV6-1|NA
TGTGCCAGCAGTGAAGGGTCAACAGTTCTTAAAGCGAACACCGGGGAGCTGTTTTTT
CASSEGSTVLKANTGELFF
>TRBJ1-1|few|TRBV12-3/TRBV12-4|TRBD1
TGTGCCAGCAGTTTAGTGGACAGGGGGGAAGAAGCTTTCTTT
CASSLVDRGEEAFF
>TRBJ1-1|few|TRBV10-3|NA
TGTGCCATCAGTGTCACAGAGGGATACACTGAAGCTTTCTTT
CAISVTEGYTEAFF
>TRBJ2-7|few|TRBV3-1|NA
TGTGCCAGCAGCCAAGATACGGGAGTTTCGTACGAGCAGTACTTC
CASSQDTGVSYEQYF
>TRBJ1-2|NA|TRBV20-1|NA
TGCAGTGCTAGCGCCGGGACTAACTATGGCTACACCTTC
CSASAGTNYGYTF
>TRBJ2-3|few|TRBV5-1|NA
TGCGCCAGCAGCTCCCGGGCCATAAACACAGATACGCAGTATTTT
CASSSRAINTDTQYF
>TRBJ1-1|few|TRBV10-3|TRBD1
TGTGCCATCAGAGACAGGGACACTGAAGCTTTCTTT
CAIRDRDTEAFF
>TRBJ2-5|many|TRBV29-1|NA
TGCAGCGTCTGGCAGAGCCAAGAGACCCAGTACTTC
CSVWQSQETQYF
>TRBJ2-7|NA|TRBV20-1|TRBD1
TGCAGTGCTCCCGGGACAGGGGGCGTTTACGAGCAGTACTTC
CSAPGTGGVYEQYF
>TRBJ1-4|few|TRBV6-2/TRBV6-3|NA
TGTGCCAGCAAGAGACCGGAGGAGTGGAATGAAAAACTGTTTTTT
CASKRPEEWNEKLFF
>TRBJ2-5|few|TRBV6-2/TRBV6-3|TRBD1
TGTGCCAGCAGCGAAGGGGGCTTGACCCAGTACTTC
CASSEGGLTQYF